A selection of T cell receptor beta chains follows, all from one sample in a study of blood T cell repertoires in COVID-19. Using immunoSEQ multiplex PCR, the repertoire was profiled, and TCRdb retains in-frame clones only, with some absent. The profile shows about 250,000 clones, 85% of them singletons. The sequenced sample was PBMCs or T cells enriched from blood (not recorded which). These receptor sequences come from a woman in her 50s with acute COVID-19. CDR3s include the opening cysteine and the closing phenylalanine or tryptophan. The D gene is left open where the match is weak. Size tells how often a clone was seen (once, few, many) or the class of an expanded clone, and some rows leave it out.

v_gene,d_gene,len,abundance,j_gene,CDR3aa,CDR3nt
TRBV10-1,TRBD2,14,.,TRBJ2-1,CASSAGLAGNEQFF,TGCGCCAGCAGTGCAGGACTAGCGGGTAATGAGCAGTTCTTC
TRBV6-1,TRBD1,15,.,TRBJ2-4,CASSDGQGAMNIQYF,TGTGCCAGCAGTGACGGACAGGGGGCTATGAACATTCAGTACTTC
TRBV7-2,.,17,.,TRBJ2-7,CASSLAGGPGAGYEQYF,TGTGCCAGCAGCTTAGCGGGGGGGCCTGGGGCAGGCTACGAGCAGTACTTC
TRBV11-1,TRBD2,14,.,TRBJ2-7,CASSFKRGGREQYF,TGTGCCAGCAGCTTCAAGCGGGGGGGCCGCGAGCAGTACTTC
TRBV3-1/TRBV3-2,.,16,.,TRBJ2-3,CASSQVVGVGTDTQYF,TGTGCCAGCAGCCAAGTTGTCGGGGTAGGCACAGATACGCAGTATTTT
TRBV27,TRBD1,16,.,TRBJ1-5,CASSPWTGNGNQPQHF,TGTGCCAGCAGTCCCTGGACAGGGAATGGCAATCAGCCCCAGCATTTT
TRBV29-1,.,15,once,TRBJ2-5,CSVEARNRIIETQYF,TGCAGCGTTGAAGCAAGGAACAGAATAATAGAGACCCAGTACTTC
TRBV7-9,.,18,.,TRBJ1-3,CASSLDVPRGPPRNTIYF,TGTGCCAGCAGCTTAGATGTTCCGAGAGGTCCTCCCCGAAACACCATATATTTT
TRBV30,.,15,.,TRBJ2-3,CAWSFAGARVDTQYF,TGTGCCTGGAGTTTTGCAGGGGCAAGAGTGGATACGCAGTATTTT
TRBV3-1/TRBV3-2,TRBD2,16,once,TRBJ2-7,CASSRTSGGTAYEQYF,TGTGCCAGCAGCCGGACTAGCGGGGGTACCGCCTACGAGCAGTACTTC
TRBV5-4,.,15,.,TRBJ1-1,CASSIQGTMNTEAFF,TGTGCCAGCAGCATTCAGGGAACGATGAACACTGAAGCTTTCTTT